This entry lists 30 T cell receptor beta chains sequenced from one sample in a study of OX40 agonist ivuxolimab in advanced cancers. Sequenced by immunoSEQ multiplex PCR; TCRdb stores in-frame clones only, minus some. The repertoire holds fewer than 65,000 clones, with 75% to 90% as singletons. The sample was CD4+ or CD8+ T cells sorted from blood, taken in a trial of the OX40 agonist ivuxolimab. The origin of the receptors is an adult with an advanced solid tumor such as melanoma, head and neck, liver or kidney cancer.

The chain couples TRBV12-5 to TRBJ2-5; a possible D gene is TRBD2 (5 bases). Trimming left V 1 base short and J 5 bases short, with 8 bases between. The CDR3 is made up of 13 amino acids. Per the germline V gene, CDR1 is LGHNT and CDR2 is FRNRAP. The CDR3 spells CASGLDGGETQYF. Here the CDR3 DNA reads TGTGCTAGTGGTTTGGATGGAGGTGAGACCCAGTACTTC.

The rearrangement uses TRBV2 and TRBJ1-6; D is undetermined. With 2 bases removed from V and 7 bases from J, the gap between germline ends came to 12 bases. Germline V gives CDR1 SNHLY, CDR2 FYNNEI. The CDR3 sequence is 15 residues long. In DNA form, the CDR3 reads TGTGCCAGCAGTGAATTGGCAGTAGGCAATTCACCCCTCCACTTT. Amino acid sequence: CASSELAVGNSPLHF.

The chain recombines TRBV21-1 with TRBJ2-7. TRBV21-1 is a recognized pseudogene. The CDR3 sequence is 16 residues long. CDR3 sequence: CASSIRNWDVSYEQYF. The CDR3 DNA follows: TGTGCCAGCAGCATACGAAATTGGGACGTCTCCTACGAGCAGTACTTC.

CDR3 nucleotide sequence: TGCGCCAGCAACCCCGGGACTAGCGACAATGAGCAGTTCTTC. Its protein is CASNPGTSDNEQFF. The chain uses TRBV5-1 and TRBJ2-1, with 10 bases lining up with TRBD2. The ends lost 6 bases at V and 5 bases at J; junction bases unmatched: 5. Germline values: CDR1 SGHRS, CDR2 YFSETQ. This CDR3 region has 14 residues. Drawing the rest from reference TRBV5-1 and TRBJ2-1, the complete variable domain is KAGVTQTPRYLIKTRGQQVTLSCSPISGHRSVSWYQQTPGQGLQFLFEYFSETQRNKGNFPGRFSGRQFSNSRSEMNVSTLELGDSALYLCASNPGTSDNEQFFGPGTRLTVL.

The rearrangement joins TRBV5-1 to TRBJ2-5; D possibly corresponds to TRBD1 (6 bases). Germline lookup yields CDR1 SGHRS and CDR2 YFSETQ. The V end was cut by 5 bases, the J end by 1 base, with 12 bases between. The CDR3 length is 14 residues. CDR3 sequence: CASSLTGLQETQYF. CDR3 nucleotides: TGCGCCAGCAGTTTGACAGGACTCCAAGAGACCCAGTACTTC.

Of note for this clone: Other DNA sequences in the same sample also yield this CDR3. The chain recombines TRBV30 with TRBJ2-2; D is ambiguous. V lost 1 base, J lost 7 bases, and 7 bases lay in between. Germline assignment: CDR1 GTSNPN and CDR2 SVGIG (reference sequence). CDR3 size: 12 residues. In nucleotides, the CDR3 is TGTGCCTGGAGTGGGGGTGGCGGGGAGCTGTTTTTT. It translates to CAWSGGGGELFF.

This sequence joins TRBV6-6 and TRBJ2-2; D is unclear. Looked up from germline, CDR1 is MNHNY and CDR2 is SVGAGI (reference sequence). Trimming left V 3 bases short and J 5 bases short, with 7 bases between. The CDR3 extends over 13 amino acids. CDR3: CASSYPETGELFF. For the CDR3, the DNA is TGTGCCAGCAGTTATCCAGAGACCGGGGAGCTGTTTTTT.

This clone was seen a single time. V and J are TRBV6-1 and TRBJ2-3; no definite D call. This CDR3 has 15 residues. Germline loops: CDR1 MNHNS, CDR2 SASEGT. Trimming shortened V by 7 bases and J by 0 bases, and 14 bases separated the two germline ends. CDR3 nucleotides: TGTGCCAGCAACCCGGGTACAACTAGCACAGATACGCAGTATTTT. Translating gives CASNPGTTSTDTQYF.

The chain uses TRBV5-1 and TRBJ2-3; tentatively, D is TRBD1 or TRBD2 (5 bases each). The germline gives CDR1 SGHRS, CDR2 YFSETQ. This CDR3 has 14 amino acids. The ends were cut back, 3 bases at V and 0 bases at J, with 8 bases in the middle. The CDR3 region is CASSSGTSTDTQYF. In nucleotides, the CDR3 is TGCGCCAGCAGCTCCGGGACCAGCACAGATACGCAGTATTTT. The whole variable domain, filled in from reference TRBV5-1 and TRBJ2-3, reads KAGVTQTPRYLIKTRGQQVTLSCSPISGHRSVSWYQQTPGQGLQFLFEYFSETQRNKGNFPGRFSGRQFSNSRSEMNVSTLELGDSALYLCASSSGTSTDTQYFGPGTRLTVL.

The chain recombines TRBV18 with TRBJ2-7; the match to TRBD2 covers 8 bases. The ends lost 3 bases at V and 2 bases at J; junction bases unmatched: 9. The CDR3 length is 16 residues. Germline V gene lookup returns CDR1 KGHSH and CDR2 LQKENI. CDR3: CASSPRVIAGPYEQYF. Written as DNA, the CDR3 is TGTGCCAGCTCACCCCGCGTAATAGCGGGGCCCTACGAGCAGTACTTC.

The genes are TRBV4-1 and TRBJ2-5; the match to TRBD2 covers 13 bases. The CDR3 contains 18 residues. With V trimmed by 0 bases and J by 4 bases, 8 bases remained unmatched. Looked up from germline, CDR1 is MGHRA and CDR2 is YSYEKL. In nucleotides, the CDR3 is TGCGCCAGCAGCCAAGATCCGGGACTAGCGGGATCGGGAGAGACCCAGTACTTC. Its translation is CASSQDPGLAGSGETQYF.

CDR3 region: CASSEETGYYGYTF. DNA of the CDR3: TGTGCCAGCAGTGAAGAAACAGGCTACTATGGCTACACCTTC. The chain carries TRBV6-1 and TRBJ1-2; TRBD1 is a possible D gene (5 bases). This CDR3 is 14 amino acids long. V was pared by 1 base and J by 3 bases, with 9 bases between. Germline CDR1 MNHNS, CDR2 SASEGT.

The J gene is TRBJ2-3, the V gene TRBV5-1; D is unresolved. The CDR3 is 15 amino acids. CDR1 SGHRS and CDR2 YFSETQ come from the germline V gene. The V and J ends lost 5 bases and 0 bases respectively, with 13 bases between them. CDR3 nucleotides: TGCGCCAGCAGGATCGGCGGCCTTAGCACAGATACGCAGTATTTT. This gives the protein CASRIGGLSTDTQYF. Looking up the rest from reference TRBV5-1 and TRBJ2-3 gives the full variable domain: KAGVTQTPRYLIKTRGQQVTLSCSPISGHRSVSWYQQTPGQGLQFLFEYFSETQRNKGNFPGRFSGRQFSNSRSEMNVSTLELGDSALYLCASRIGGLSTDTQYFGPGTRLTVL.

V and J are TRBV7-2 and TRBJ2-2, with D maybe TRBD1 (6 bases). Germline CDR1 is SGHTA and CDR2 is FQGNSA. The CDR3 totals 14 residues. Trimming stripped 5 bases from V and 4 bases from J, with 11 bases between. The CDR3 loop is CASSLWGRTGELFF. The CDR3 coding sequence is TGTGCCAGCAGCCTCTGGGGGCGCACCGGGGAGCTGTTTTTT. Drawing the rest from reference TRBV7-2 and TRBJ2-2, the complete variable domain is GAGVSQSPSNKVTEKGKDVELRCDPISGHTALYWYRQSLGQGLEFLIYFQGNSAPDKSGLPSDRFSAERTGGSVSTLTIQRTQQEDSAVYLCASSLWGRTGELFFGEGSRLTVL.

CDR3 sequence reads: CASSTGTVTTNEKLFF. Written as DNA, the CDR3 is TGTGCCAGCAGCACCGGGACAGTAACAACTAATGAAAAACTGTTTTTT. The chain employs TRBV11-1 and TRBJ1-4; TRBD1 matches 7 bases. With V trimmed by 5 bases and J by 0 bases, 6 bases remained unmatched. There are 16 residues in the CDR3. In germline, CDR1 is SGHAT, CDR2 FQDESV (reference sequence).

The V gene is TRBV5-1, the J gene TRBJ1-4, with 12 bases matching TRBD1. V was pared by 4 bases and J by 12 bases, with 7 bases of the junction left unmatched. Germline values: CDR1 SGHRS, CDR2 YFSETQ. The CDR3 spans 14 residues. The CDR3 nucleotides read TGCGCCAGCAGCATAGGGACAGGGGGCGAGGAACTGTTTTTT. This codes for CASSIGTGGEELFF.

This rearrangement joins TRBV30 to TRBJ2-5; D gene unclear. V dropped 0 bases and J dropped 5 bases, with 13 bases sitting between them. Germline CDR1 GTSNPN, CDR2 SVGIG (reference sequence). This CDR3 comprises 14 residues. The CDR3 spells CAWSVLSSLETQYF. The CDR3 DNA follows: TGTGCCTGGAGTGTACTATCCAGCCTGGAGACCCAGTACTTC.

This clone was seen a single time. One end of the junction is discordant with germline, which a read error may explain. The chain is built from TRBV6-1 and TRBJ2-5, with 9 positions matching TRBD2. The CDR3 is made up of 16 amino acids. Germline-derived CDR1 and CDR2 are MNHNS and SASEGT. The CDR3 region is CASSDSGTSPSETRYF. The DNA for the CDR3 is TGTGCCAGCAGTGATTCCGGGACTAGCCCGTCGGAGACCCGGTACTTC.

The genes are TRBV7-9 and TRBJ1-3, with D possibly matching TRBD1 (5 bases). Per germline, CDR1 SEHNR and CDR2 FQNEAQ (reference sequence). V was cut by 3 bases and J by 1 base, with 16 bases left in between. The CDR3 runs to 17 residues. Here the CDR3 DNA reads TGTGCCAGCAGCTTTGCCCGGGACGAGGGATCTGGAAACACCATATATTTT. It specifies CASSFARDEGSGNTIYF.

V is TRBV28 and J is TRBJ1-2; no reliable D call. The length of the CDR3 is 14 residues. Germline CDR1 and CDR2: MDHEN and SYDVKM. V was pared by 1 base and J by 7 bases, with 13 bases between. The CDR3 coding sequence is TGTGCCAGCAGTTTATCCTCCGGAACGGGTGGCTACACCTTC. Its protein product is CASSLSSGTGGYTF.

The V gene is TRBV10-3, the J gene TRBJ2-3, with 12 positions matching TRBD2. Per germline, CDR1 ENHRY and CDR2 SYGVKD. The length of the CDR3 is 15 residues. The J segment lost 4 bases and the V segment lost 5 bases, leaving 4 bases of the junction unmatched. CDR3 bases: TGTGCCATCAGTCGACTAGCGGGAGACTCAGATACGCAGTATTTT. It encodes CAISRLAGDSDTQYF.

This chain joins TRBV5-1 and TRBJ2-6; D gene ambiguous. Germline lookup yields CDR1 SGHRS and CDR2 YFSETQ. The CDR3 spans 15 residues. The V end was cut by 3 bases, the J end by 2 bases, with 9 bases between. CDR3 DNA: TGCGCCAGCAGCTCGTTAGACCCTGGGGCCAACGTCCTGACTTTC. This gives the protein CASSSLDPGANVLTF.

V is TRBV6-5 and J is TRBJ1-3; no reliable D call. Germline CDR1 and CDR2: MNHEY and SVGAGI. The CDR3 covers 15 residues. The V end lost 5 bases, the J end lost 0 bases, and 11 bases lay between the germline ends. The CDR3 DNA reads as TGTGCCAGCAGTGTTAATCTCGCCTCTGGAAACACCATATATTTT. It specifies CASSVNLASGNTIYF.

The rearrangement joins TRBV5-1 to TRBJ1-1; 9 bases map to TRBD1. The CDR3 totals 17 residues. Per the germline V gene, CDR1 is SGHRS and CDR2 is YFSETQ. V trimming: 4 bases; J trimming: 4 bases; junction bases outside the gene matches: 14. For the CDR3, the DNA is TGCGCCAGCAGCGCCCTAGGTCCTAGACAGGGGGGCACTGAAGCTTTCTTT. Translating gives CASSALGPRQGGTEAFF.

The V call is TRBV7-2, the J call TRBJ1-3, with no clear D. Between the trimmed V and J ends, which lost 6 bases and 8 bases, there was a span of 11 bases. CDR1 SGHTA and CDR2 FQGNSA come from the germline V gene. CDR3 length: 12 amino acids. CDR3 in DNA: TGTGCCAGCAGTAGAAACGTGGACACCATATATTTT. Protein: CASSRNVDTIYF.

The genes are TRBV7-9 and TRBJ2-5; 7 bases line up with TRBD2. Per germline, CDR1 SEHNR and CDR2 FQNEAQ (reference sequence). After removal of 1 base from V and 2 bases from J, the junction contained 4 bases not matched to a gene. The CDR3 consists of 15 residues. CDR3: CASSLGGGSQETQYF. Here the CDR3 DNA reads TGTGCCAGCAGCTTAGGGGGGGGGTCTCAAGAGACCCAGTACTTC.

The chain couples TRBV6-1 to TRBJ1-5, with D unclear. Between the trimmed V and J ends, which lost 4 bases and 1 base, there was a span of 8 bases. CDR1 MNHNS and CDR2 SASEGT come from the germline V gene. The length of the CDR3 is 14 residues. The chain's CDR3 is CASSVLQSNQPQHF. CDR3 sequence (DNA): TGTGCCAGCAGTGTGTTACAGAGCAATCAGCCCCAGCATTTT.

The chain combines TRBV5-1 with TRBJ2-3, with TRBD2 matching 14 bases. The CDR3 is 16 amino acids. Germline trimming cut 2 bases from V and 5 bases from J; bases unmatched to any gene: 4. Germline-derived CDR1 and CDR2 are SGHRS and YFSETQ. CDR3 sequence reads: CASSLTGTSGRDTQYF. The CDR3 DNA sequence: TGCGCCAGCAGCTTAACCGGGACTAGCGGGAGAGATACGCAGTATTTT.

The chain has TRBV27 and TRBJ2-2; 12 bases line up with TRBD2. Trimming took 0 bases from V and 4 from J; bases not matched to a gene: 9. The germline V gene encodes CDR1 MNHEY and CDR2 SMNVEV (reference sequence). The length of the CDR3 is 19 residues. The CDR3 DNA reads TGTGCCAGCAGTTTATCCCGGCTAGCGGGAGGGCCGGGCACCGGGGAGCTGTTTTTT. Its protein is CASSLSRLAGGPGTGELFF.

A single count supports this clone. The chain is built from TRBV7-9 and TRBJ1-1; D gene unclear. The CDR3 sequence is 13 residues long. Germline CDR1 SEHNR, CDR2 FQNEAQ (reference sequence). Trimming stripped 5 bases from V and 1 base from J, with 8 bases between. The CDR3: CASSLERNTEAFF. The CDR3 DNA sequence: TGTGCCAGCAGCCTCGAGAGGAACACTGAAGCTTTCTTT.